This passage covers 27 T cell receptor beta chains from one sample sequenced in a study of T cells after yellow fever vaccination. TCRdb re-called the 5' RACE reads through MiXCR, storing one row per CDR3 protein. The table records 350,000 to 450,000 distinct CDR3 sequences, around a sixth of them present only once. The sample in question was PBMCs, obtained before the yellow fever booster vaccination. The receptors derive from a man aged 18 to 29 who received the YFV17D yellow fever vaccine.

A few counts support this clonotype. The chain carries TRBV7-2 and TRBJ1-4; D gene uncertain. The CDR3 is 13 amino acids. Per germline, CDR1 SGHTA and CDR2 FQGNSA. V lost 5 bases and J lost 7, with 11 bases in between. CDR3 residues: CASSPVAAEKLFF. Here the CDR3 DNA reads TGTGCCAGCAGCCCCGTGGCCGCTGAAAAACTGTTTTTT.

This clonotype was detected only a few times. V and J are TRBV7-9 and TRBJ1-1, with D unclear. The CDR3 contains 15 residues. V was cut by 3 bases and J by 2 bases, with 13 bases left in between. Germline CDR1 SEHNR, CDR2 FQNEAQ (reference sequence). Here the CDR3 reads CASSFHVPRNTEAFF. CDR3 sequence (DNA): TGTGCCAGCAGCTTTCATGTCCCGAGAAACACTGAAGCTTTCTTT. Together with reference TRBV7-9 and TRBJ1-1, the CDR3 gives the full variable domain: DTGVSQNPRHKITKRGQNVTFRCDPISEHNRLYWYRQTLGQGPEFLTYFQNEAQLEKSRLLSDRFSAERPKGSFSTLEIQRTEQGDSAMYLCASSFHVPRNTEAFFGQGTRLTVV.

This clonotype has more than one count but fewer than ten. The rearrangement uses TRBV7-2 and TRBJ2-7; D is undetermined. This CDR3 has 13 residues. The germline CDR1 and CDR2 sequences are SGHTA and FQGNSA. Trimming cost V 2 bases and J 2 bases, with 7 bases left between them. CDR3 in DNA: TGTGCCAGCAGCTTATCAGATACCTACGAGCAGTACGTC. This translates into CASSLSDTYEQYV.

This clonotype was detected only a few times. The CDR3 here is CASSYFGSGGTGELFF. CDR3 nucleotide sequence: TGTGCCAGCAGTTACTTCGGTAGCGGGGGCACCGGGGAGCTGTTTTTT. This chain joins TRBV6-5 and TRBJ2-2; 9 bases line up with TRBD2. Germline loops: CDR1 MNHEY, CDR2 SVGAGI. V lost 1 base, J lost 4 bases, and 4 bases stayed unmatched. The CDR3 contains 16 residues.

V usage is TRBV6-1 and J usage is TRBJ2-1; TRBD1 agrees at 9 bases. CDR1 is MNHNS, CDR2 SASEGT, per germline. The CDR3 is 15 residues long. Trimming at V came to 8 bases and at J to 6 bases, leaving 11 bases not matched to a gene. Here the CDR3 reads CASGGRDRVINEQFF. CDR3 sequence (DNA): TGTGCCAGCGGGGGTAGGGACAGGGTTATCAATGAGCAGTTCTTC.

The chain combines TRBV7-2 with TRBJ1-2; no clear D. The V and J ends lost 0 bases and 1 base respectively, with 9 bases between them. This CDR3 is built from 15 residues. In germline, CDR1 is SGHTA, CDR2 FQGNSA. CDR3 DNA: TGTGCCAGCAGCTTAGCCCCACCGAATAACTATGGCTACACCTTC. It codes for CASSLAPPNNYGYTF. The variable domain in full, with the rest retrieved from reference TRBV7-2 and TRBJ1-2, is GAGVSQSPSNKVTEKGKDVELRCDPISGHTALYWYRQSLGQGLEFLIYFQGNSAPDKSGLPSDRFSAERTGGSVSTLTIQRTQQEDSAVYLCASSLAPPNNYGYTFGSGTRLTVV.

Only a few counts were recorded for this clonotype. The CDR3 loop is CASSQGGFYEQYF. CDR3 coding DNA: TGCGCCAGCAGCCAAGGAGGGTTCTACGAGCAGTACTTC. The chain couples TRBV4-1 to TRBJ2-7, with D tentatively TRBD2 (5 bases). This CDR3 has 13 residues. The V gene lost 1 base and the J gene lost 3 bases, with 7 bases spanning the gap. Germline assignment: CDR1 MGHRA and CDR2 YSYEKL.

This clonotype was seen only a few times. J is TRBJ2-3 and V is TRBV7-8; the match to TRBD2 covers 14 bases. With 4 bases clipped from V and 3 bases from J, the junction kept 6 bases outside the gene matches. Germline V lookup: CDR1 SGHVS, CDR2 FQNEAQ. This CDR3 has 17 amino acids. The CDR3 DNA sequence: TGTGCCAGCAGCTCCGCCCGGACTAGCGGGGGGACAGATACGCAGTATTTT. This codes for CASSSARTSGGTDTQYF.

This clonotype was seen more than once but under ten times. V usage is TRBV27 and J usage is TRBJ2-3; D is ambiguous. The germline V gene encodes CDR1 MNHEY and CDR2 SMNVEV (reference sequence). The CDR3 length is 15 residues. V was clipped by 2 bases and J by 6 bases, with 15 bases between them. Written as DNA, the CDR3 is TGTGCCAGCAGTTTAGCGCCGCTATTACGTGATACGCAGTATTTT. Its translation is CASSLAPLLRDTQYF.

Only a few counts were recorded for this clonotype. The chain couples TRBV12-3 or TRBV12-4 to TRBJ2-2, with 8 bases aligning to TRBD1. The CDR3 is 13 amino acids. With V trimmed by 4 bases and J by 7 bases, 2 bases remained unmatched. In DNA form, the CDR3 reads TGTGCCAGCAGTTGGACAGGGAACGGGGAGCTGTTTTTT. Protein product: CASSWTGNGELFF.

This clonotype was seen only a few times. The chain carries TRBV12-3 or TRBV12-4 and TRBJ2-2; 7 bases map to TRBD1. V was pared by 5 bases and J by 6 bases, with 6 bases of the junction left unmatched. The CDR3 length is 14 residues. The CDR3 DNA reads TGTGCCAGCAGTCTATACAGGGGCGCCGGGGAGCTGTTTTTT. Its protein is CASSLYRGAGELFF.

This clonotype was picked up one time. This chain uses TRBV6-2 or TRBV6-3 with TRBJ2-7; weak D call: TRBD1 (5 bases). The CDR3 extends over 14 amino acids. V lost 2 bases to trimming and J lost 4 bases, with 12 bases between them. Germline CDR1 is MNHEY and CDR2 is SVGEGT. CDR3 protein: CASSYDSGAYEQYF. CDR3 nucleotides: TGTGCCAGCAGTTACGACAGTGGGGCGTACGAGCAGTACTTC.

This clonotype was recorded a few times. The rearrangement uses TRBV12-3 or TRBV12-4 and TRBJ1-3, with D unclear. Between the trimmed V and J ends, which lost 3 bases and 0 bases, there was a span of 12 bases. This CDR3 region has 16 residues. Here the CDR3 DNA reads TGTGCCAGCAGTTTTTACGGGAGAATCTCTGGAAACACCATATATTTT. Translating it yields CASSFYGRISGNTIYF.

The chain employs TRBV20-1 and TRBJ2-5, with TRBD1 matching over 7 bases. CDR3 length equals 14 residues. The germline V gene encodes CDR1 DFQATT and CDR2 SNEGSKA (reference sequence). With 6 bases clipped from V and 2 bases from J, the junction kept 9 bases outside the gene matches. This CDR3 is CSANRDSHQETQYF. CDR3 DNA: TGCAGTGCCAACCGGGACAGTCATCAAGAGACCCAGTACTTC.

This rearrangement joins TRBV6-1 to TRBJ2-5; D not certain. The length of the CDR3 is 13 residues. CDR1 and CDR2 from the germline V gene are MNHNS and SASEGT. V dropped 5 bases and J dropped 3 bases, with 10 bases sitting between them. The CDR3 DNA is TGTGCCAGCAGTCGGACCTGGGAAGAGACCCAGTACTTC. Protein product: CASSRTWEETQYF.

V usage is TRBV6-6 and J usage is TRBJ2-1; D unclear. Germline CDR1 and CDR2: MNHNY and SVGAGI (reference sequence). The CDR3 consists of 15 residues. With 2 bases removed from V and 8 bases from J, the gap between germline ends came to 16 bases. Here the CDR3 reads CASSYAPQVGDEQFF. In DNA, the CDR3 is TGTGCCAGCAGTTACGCTCCCCAGGTGGGCGATGAGCAGTTCTTC.

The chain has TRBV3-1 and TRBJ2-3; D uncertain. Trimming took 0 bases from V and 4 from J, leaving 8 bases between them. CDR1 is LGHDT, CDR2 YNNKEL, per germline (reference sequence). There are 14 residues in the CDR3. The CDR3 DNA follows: TGTGCCAGCAGCCAAGAAATACTGGCAGATACGCAGTATTTT. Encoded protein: CASSQEILADTQYF.

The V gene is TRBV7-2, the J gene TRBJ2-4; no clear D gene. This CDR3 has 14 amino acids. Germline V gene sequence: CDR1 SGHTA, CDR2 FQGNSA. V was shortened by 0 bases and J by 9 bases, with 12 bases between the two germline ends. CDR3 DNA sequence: TGTGCCAGCAGCTTAGCTTCCCGTATGACCATTCAGTACTTC. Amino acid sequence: CASSLASRMTIQYF.

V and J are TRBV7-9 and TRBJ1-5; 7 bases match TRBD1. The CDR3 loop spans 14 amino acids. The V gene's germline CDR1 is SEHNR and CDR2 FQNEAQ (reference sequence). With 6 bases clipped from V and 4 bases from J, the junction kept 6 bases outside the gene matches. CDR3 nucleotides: TGTGCCAGCAGTATCGCAGGGGGGAATCAGCCCCAGCATTTT. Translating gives CASSIAGGNQPQHF.

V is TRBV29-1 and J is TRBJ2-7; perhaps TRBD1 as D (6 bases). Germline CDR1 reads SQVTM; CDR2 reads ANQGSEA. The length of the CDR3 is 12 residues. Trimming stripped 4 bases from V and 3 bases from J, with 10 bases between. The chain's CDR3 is CSVGNRDYEQYF. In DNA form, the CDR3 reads TGCAGCGTTGGGAACAGGGACTACGAGCAGTACTTC.

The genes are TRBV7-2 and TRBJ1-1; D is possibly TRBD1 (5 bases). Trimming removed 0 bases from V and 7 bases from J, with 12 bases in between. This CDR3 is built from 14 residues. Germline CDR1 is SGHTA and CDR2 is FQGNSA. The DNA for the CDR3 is TGTGCCAGCAGCTTAGCGGGGCAGGGAATTGAAGCTTTCTTT. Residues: CASSLAGQGIEAFF.

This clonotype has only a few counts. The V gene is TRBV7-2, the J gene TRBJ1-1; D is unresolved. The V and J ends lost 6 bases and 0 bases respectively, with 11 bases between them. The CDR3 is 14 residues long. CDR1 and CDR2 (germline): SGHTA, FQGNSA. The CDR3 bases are TGTGCCAGCAGTCCCGGGAACGTGAACACTGAAGCTTTCTTT. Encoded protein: CASSPGNVNTEAFF.

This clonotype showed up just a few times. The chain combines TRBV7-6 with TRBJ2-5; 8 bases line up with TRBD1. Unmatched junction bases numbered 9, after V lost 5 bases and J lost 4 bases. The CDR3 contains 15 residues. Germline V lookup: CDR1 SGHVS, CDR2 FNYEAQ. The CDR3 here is CASSRTLDRGETQYF. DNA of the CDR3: TGTGCCAGCAGCCGAACTTTAGACAGGGGAGAGACCCAGTACTTC.

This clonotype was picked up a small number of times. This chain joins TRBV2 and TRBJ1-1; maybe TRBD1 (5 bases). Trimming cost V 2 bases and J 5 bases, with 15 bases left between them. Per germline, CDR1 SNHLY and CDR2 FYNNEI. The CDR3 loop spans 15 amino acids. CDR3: CASSERAGFGTEAFF. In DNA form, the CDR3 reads TGTGCCAGCAGTGAACGGGCAGGGTTTGGGACTGAAGCTTTCTTT.

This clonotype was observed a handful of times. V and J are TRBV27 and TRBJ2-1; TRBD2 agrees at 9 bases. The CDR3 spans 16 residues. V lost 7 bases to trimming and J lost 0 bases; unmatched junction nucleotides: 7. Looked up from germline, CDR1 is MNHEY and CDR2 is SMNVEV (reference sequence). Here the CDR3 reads CASISYSGGSYNEQFF. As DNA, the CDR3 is TGTGCCAGCATCTCCTATAGCGGGGGCTCCTACAATGAGCAGTTCTTC.

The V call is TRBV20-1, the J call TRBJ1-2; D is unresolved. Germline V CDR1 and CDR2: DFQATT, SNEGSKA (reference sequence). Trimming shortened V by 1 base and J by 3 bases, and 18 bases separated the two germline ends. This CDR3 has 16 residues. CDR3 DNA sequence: TGCAGTGCTAGAGGTAGTGGGGAGACCCGGGACTATGGCTACACCTTC. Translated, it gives CSARGSGETRDYGYTF.

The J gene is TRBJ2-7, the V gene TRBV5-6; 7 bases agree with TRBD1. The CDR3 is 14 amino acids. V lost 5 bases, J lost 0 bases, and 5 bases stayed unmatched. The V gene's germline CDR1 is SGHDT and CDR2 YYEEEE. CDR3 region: CASRDGQASYEQYF. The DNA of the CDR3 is TGTGCCAGCAGGGATGGACAGGCCTCCTACGAGCAGTACTTC.